This record covers a single T cell receptor beta chain. Its cognate antigen is unknown. This record comes from a study of human T cells and chemical hapten exposure. Broader study findings: TCRs exceeding 1 in 1000 frequency stayed unchanged with DPC sensitization. Alopecia affected the donors, so their immune response may differ from healthy people's.

Library preparation tagged each individual cDNA molecule with a unique molecular identifier. In the source study's methods: Samples contained a median of roughly 96,000 TCRs, with a range of about 23,224 to 750,000. TCRdb called the RACE reads again in MiXCR, with one record for every CDR3 protein. TCRdb's processing, not the authors' own work, is the source of the V and J calls. Seen here are more than 65,000 distinct CDR3 sequences, about 8% observed once, and the top ten hold about 1.4%. As to time point: patch test 1, 2 weeks after DPC sensitization. As for treatment: therapeutic diphenylcyclopropenone sensitization with weekly scalp DPC. Germline V gives CDR1 SQVTM, CDR2 ANQGSEA. Trimming shortened V by 7 bases and J by 6 bases, and 24 bases separated the two germline ends. The CDR3 sequence is 15 residues long.

This chain links TRBV29-1 with TRBJ1-1; D might be TRBD1 (5 bases). This sequence originates from a woman aged 25 to 39 with alopecia areata. Some clones in this sample may be carry-over from other donors' samples. Sequenced here: whole blood, sampled in connection with sensitization to the hapten diphenylcyclopropenone (DPC). CDR3 in DNA: TGCAGCGACAAAAAGAGTAACAGGAGAGGAGCTGAAGCTTTCTTT. Translated, it gives CSDKKSNRRGAEAFF.